This T cell receptor beta chain was obtained from a study of blood T cell repertoires in COVID-19. Generated by immunoSEQ multiplex PCR, the TCRdb table keeps only in-frame clones and is missing some. The sample includes 150,000 to 200,000 clones, more than 75% of them seen just once. With 4 bases removed from V and 4 bases from J, the gap between germline ends came to 20 bases. The CDR3 is made up of 17 amino acids. The germline V gene has CDR1 SGHDT and CDR2 YYEEEE. Sequencing was done on a sample of peripheral blood. The genes are TRBV5-6 and TRBJ1-4; TRBD1 might be the D (6 bases). This sequence was found in a man in his late teens or twenties with acute or convalescent COVID-19. CDR3 residues: CASSTYSGAPFNEKLFF. The CDR3 nucleotides read TGTGCCAGCAGCACATACTCAGGGGCTCCGTTTAATGAAAAACTGTTTTTT.